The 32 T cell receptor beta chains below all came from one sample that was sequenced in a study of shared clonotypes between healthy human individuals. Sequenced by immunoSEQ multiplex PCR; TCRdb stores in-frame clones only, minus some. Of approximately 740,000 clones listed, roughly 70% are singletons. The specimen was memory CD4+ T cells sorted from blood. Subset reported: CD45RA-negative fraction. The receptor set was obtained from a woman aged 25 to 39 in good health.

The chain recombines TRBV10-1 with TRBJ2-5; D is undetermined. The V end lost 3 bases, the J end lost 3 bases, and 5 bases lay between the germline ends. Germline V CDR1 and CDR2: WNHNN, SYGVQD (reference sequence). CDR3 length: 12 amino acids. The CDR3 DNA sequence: TGCGCCAGCAGTGATATGGAAGAGACCCAGTACTTC. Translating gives CASSDMEETQYF.

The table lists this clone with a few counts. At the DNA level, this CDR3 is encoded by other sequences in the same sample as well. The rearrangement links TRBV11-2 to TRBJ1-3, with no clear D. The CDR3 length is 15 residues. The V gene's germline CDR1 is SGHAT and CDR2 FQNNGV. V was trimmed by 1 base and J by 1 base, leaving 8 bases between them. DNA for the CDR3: TGTGCCAGCAGCTTAGTGCCTGGGTCTGGAAACACCATATATTTT. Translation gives CASSLVPGSGNTIYF.

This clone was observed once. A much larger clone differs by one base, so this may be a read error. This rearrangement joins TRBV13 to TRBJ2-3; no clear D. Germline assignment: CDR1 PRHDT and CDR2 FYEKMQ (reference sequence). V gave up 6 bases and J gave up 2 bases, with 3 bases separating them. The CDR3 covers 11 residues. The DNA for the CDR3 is TGTGCCAGCAGGTTCACAGATACGCAGTATTTT. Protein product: CASRFTDTQYF. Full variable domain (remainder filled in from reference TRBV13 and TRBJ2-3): AAGVIQSPRHLIKEKRETATLKCYPIPRHDTVYWYQQGPGQDPQFLISFYEKMQSDKGSIPDRFSAQQFSDYHSELNMSSLELGDSALYFCASRFTDTQYFGPGTRLTVL.

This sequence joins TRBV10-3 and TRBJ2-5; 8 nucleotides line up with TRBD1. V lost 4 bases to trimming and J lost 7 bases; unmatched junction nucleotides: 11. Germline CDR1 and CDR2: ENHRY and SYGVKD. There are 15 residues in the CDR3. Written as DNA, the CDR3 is TGTGCCATCAGTGGCGGGACAGGCTCTCTGGTGACCCAGTACTTC. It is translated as CAISGGTGSLVTQYF.

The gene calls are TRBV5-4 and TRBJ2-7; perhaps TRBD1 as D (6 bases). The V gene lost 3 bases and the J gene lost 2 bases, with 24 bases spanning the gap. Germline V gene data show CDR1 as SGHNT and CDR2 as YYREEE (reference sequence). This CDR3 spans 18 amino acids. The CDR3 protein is CASSSLGGKGVRAYEQYF. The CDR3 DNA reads TGTGCCAGCAGCTCATTGGGTGGAAAGGGGGTAAGGGCCTACGAGCAGTACTTC.

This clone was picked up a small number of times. CDR3 bases: TGTGCCAGCGGTATAGCCGGGGAGCTGTTTTTT. Its protein is CASGIAGELFF. The genes are TRBV7-3 and TRBJ2-2; D gene unclear. The V gene lost 8 bases and the J gene lost 6 bases, with 7 bases spanning the gap. Germline V gives CDR1 SGHTA, CDR2 FQGTGA. The CDR3 has 11 amino acids.

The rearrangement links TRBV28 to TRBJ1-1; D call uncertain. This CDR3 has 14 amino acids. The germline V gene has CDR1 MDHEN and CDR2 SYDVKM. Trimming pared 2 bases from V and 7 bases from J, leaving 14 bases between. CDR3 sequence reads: CASSLGALGGEAFF. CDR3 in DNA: TGTGCCAGCAGTTTAGGTGCGCTAGGTGGTGAAGCTTTCTTT.

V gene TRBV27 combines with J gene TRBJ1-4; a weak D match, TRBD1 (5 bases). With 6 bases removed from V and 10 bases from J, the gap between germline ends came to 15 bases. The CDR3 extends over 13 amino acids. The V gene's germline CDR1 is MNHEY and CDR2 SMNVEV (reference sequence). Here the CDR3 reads CASSTRGGLKLFF. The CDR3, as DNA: TGTGCCAGCAGCACCCGGGGGGGGTTAAAACTGTTTTTT.

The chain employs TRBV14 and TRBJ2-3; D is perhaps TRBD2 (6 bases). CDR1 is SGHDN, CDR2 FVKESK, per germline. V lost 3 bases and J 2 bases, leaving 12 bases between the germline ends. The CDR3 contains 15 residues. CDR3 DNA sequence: TGTGCCAGCAGCCAGGGCGGGATTTCCACAGATACGCAGTATTTT. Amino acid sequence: CASSQGGISTDTQYF.

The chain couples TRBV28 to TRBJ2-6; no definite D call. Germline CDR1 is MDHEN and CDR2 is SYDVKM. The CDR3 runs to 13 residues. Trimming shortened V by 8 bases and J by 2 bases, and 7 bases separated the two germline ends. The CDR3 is CASLGAGANVLTF. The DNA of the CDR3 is TGTGCCAGCCTCGGCGCTGGGGCCAACGTCCTGACTTTC.

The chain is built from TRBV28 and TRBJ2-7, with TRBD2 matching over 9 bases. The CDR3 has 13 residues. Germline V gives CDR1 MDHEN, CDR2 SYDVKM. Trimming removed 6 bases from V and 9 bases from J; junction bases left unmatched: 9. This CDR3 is CASRPSREGRQYF. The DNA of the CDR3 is TGTGCCAGCAGACCCTCGCGGGAGGGGCGGCAGTACTTC.

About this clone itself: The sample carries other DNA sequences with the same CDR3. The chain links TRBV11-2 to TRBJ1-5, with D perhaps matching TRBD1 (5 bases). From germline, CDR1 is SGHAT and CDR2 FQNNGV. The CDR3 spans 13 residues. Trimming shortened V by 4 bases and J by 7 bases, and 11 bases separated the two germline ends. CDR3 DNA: TGTGCCAGCAGCTCCCAGGGAGGACAGCCCCAGCATTTT. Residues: CASSSQGGQPQHF.

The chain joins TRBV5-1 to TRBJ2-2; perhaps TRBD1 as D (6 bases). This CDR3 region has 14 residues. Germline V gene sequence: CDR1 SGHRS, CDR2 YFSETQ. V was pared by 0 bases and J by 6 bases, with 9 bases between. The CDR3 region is CASSLATGSGELFF. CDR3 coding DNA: TGCGCCAGCAGCTTGGCAACAGGGTCCGGGGAGCTGTTTTTT.

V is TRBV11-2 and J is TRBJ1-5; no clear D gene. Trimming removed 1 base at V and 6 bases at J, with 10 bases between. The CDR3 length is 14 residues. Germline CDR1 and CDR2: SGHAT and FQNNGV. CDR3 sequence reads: CASSLGNPGQPQHF. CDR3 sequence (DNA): TGTGCCAGCAGCTTAGGGAACCCAGGTCAGCCCCAGCATTTT.

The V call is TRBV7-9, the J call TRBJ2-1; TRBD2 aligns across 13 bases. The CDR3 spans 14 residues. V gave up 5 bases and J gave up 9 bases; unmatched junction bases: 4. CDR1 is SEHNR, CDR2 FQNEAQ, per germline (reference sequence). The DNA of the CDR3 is TGTGCCAGCAGCCGGACTAGCGGGAGTCCTGAGCAGTTCTTC. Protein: CASSRTSGSPEQFF.

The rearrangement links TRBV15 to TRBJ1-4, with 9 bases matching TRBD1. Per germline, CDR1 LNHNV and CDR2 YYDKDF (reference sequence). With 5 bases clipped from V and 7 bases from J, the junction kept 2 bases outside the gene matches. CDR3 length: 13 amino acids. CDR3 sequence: CATSPTGGEKLFF. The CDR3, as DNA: TGTGCCACCAGCCCGACAGGGGGTGAAAAACTGTTTTTT.

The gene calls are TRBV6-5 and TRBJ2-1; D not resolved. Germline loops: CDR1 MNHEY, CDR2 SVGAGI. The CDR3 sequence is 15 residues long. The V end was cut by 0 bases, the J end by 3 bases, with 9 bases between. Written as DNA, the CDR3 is TGTGCCAGCAGTTACTCAGTTTTAGGCTACAATGAGCAGTTCTTC. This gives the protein CASSYSVLGYNEQFF.

The DNA of the CDR3 is TGTGCCAGCAGCCCTGGACTGGGCACAGATACGCAGTATTTT. Translated, it gives CASSPGLGTDTQYF. The chain links TRBV5-4 to TRBJ2-3; D may be TRBD2 (5 bases). Germline V CDR1 and CDR2: SGHNT, YYREEE (reference sequence). The CDR3 is made up of 14 amino acids. V was trimmed by 4 bases and J by 1 base, leaving 10 bases between them.

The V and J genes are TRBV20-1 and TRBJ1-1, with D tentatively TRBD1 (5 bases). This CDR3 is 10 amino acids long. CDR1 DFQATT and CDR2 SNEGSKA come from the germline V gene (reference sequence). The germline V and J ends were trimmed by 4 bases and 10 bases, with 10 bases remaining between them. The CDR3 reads CSATREGAFF. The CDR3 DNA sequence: TGCAGTGCTACCAGGGAGGGAGCTTTCTTT.

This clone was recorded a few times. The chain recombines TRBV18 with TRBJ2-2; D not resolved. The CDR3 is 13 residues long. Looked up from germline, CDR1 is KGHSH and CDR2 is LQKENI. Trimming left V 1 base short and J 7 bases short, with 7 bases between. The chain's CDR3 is CASSPQPGGELFF. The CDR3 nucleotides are TGTGCCAGCTCACCACAGCCGGGCGGGGAGCTGTTTTTT. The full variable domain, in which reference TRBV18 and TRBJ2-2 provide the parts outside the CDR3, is NAGVMQNPRHLVRRRGQEARLRCSPMKGHSHVYWYRQLPEEGLKFMVYLQKENIIDESGMPKERFSAEFPKEGPSILRIQQVVRGDSAAYFCASSPQPGGELFFGEGSRLTVL.

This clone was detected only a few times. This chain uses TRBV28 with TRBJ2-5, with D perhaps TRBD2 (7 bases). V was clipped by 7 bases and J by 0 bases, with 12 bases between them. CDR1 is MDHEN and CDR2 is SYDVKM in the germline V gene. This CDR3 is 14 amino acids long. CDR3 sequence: CASTPGGYQETQYF. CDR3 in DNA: TGTGCCAGCACCCCGGGGGGCTACCAAGAGACCCAGTACTTC.

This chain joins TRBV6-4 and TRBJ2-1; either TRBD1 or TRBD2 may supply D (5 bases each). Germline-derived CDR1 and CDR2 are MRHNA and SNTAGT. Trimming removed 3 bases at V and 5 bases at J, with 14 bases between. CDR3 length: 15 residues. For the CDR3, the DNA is TGTGCCAGCAGTGAACCCGAGGGGCCTGACAATGAGCAGTTCTTC. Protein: CASSEPEGPDNEQFF.

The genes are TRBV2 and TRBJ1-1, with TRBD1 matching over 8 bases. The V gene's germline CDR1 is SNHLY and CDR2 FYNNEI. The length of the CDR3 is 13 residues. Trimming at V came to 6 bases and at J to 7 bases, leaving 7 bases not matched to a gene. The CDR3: CASRGQEVGEAFF. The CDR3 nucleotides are TGTGCCAGCAGGGGACAGGAGGTAGGTGAAGCTTTCTTT.

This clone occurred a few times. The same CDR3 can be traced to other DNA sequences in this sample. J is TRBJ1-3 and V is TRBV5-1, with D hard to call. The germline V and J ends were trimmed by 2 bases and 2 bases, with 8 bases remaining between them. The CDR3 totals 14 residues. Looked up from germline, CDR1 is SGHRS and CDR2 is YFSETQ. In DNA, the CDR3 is TGCGCCAGCAGCTTTGGTACAACTGGAAACACCATATATTTT. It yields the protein CASSFGTTGNTIYF.

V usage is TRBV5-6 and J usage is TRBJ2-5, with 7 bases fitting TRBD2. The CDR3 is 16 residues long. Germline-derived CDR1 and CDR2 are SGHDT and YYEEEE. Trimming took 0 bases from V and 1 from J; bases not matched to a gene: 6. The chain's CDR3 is CASSLGASGLQETQYF. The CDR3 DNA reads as TGTGCCAGCAGCTTGGGAGCTAGCGGTCTCCAAGAGACCCAGTACTTC.

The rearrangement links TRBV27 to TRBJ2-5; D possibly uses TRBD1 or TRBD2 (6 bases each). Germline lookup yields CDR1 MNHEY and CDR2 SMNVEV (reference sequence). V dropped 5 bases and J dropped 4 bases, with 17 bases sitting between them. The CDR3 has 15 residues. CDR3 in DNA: TGTGCCAGCAGTCGAAGGCGGGAACAGGGAGAGACCCAGTACTTC. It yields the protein CASSRRREQGETQYF.

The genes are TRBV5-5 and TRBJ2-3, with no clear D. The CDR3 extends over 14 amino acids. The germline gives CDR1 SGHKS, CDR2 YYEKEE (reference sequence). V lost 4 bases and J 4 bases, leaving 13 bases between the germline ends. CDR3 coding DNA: TGTGCCAGCAGCCCTGGGTCTGGAGCAGATACGCAGTATTTT. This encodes CASSPGSGADTQYF.

The CDR3 DNA reads TGTGCCAGCAGCAAGCAGGGCGGGGACACAGATACGCAGTATTTT. Its translation is CASSKQGGDTDTQYF. The V and J genes are TRBV7-2 and TRBJ2-3; D perhaps matches TRBD2 (6 bases). The germline CDR1 and CDR2 sequences are SGHTA and FQGNSA. The germline V and J ends were trimmed by 5 bases and 2 bases, with 14 bases remaining between them. CDR3 size: 15 residues.

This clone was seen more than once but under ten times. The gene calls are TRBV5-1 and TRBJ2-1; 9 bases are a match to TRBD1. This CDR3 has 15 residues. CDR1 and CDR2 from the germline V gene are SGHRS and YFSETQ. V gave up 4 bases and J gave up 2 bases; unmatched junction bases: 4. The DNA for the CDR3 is TGCGCCAGCAGCGTGGACAGGGGAGCCTACAATGAGCAGTTCTTC. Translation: CASSVDRGAYNEQFF. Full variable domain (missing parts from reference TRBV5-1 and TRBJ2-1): KAGVTQTPRYLIKTRGQQVTLSCSPISGHRSVSWYQQTPGQGLQFLFEYFSETQRNKGNFPGRFSGRQFSNSRSEMNVSTLELGDSALYLCASSVDRGAYNEQFFGPGTRLTVL.

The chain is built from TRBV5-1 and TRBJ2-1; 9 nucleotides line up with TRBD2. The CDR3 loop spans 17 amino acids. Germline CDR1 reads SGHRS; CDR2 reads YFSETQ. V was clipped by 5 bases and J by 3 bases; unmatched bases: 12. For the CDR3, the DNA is TGCGCCAGCAGGGGAGGTGGACCGACTAGCGGCTACAATGAGCAGTTCTTC. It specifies CASRGGGPTSGYNEQFF.

The CDR3 here is CASSLDSGSEKLFF. The CDR3 DNA reads as TGTGCCAGCAGCTTAGATTCTGGGAGCGAAAAACTGTTTTTT. This chain connects TRBV7-2 to TRBJ1-4; D gene ambiguous. The CDR3 loop spans 14 amino acids. V lost 1 base and J lost 8, with 11 bases in between. Germline CDR1 reads SGHTA; CDR2 reads FQGNSA.

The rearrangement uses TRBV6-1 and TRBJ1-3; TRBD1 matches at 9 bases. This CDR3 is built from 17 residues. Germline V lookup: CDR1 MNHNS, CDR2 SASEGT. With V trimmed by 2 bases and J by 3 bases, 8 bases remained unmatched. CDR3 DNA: TGTGCCAGCAGTGAACTCACGGGACAGGGATATGGAAACACCATATATTTT. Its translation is CASSELTGQGYGNTIYF.